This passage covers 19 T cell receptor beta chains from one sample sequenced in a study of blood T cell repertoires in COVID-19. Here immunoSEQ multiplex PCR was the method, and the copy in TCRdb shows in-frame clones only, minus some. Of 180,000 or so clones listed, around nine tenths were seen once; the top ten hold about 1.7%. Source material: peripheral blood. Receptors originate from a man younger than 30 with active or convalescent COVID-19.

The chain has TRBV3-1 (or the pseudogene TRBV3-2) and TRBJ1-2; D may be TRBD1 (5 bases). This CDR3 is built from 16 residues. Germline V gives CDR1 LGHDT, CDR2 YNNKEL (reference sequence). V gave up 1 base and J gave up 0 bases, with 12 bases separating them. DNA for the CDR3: TGTGCCAGCAGCCAAGTCAGGGATGTTTCTAACTATGGCTACACCTTC. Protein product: CASSQVRDVSNYGYTF.

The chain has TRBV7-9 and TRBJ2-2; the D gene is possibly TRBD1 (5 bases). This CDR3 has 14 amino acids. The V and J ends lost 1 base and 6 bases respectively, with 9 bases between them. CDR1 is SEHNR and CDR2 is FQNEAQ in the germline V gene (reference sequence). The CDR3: CASSLVPRAGELFF. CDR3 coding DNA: TGTGCCAGCAGCTTAGTTCCCAGGGCCGGGGAGCTGTTTTTT.

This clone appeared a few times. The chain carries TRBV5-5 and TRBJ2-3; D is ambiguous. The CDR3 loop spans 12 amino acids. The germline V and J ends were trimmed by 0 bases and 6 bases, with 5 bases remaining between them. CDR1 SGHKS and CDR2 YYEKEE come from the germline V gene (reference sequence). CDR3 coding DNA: TGTGCCAGCAGCTTGGAGCCGGATACGCAGTATTTT. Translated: CASSLEPDTQYF. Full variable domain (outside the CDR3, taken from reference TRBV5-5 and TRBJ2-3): DAGVTQSPTHLIKTRGQQVTLRCSPISGHKSVSWYQQVLGQGPQFIFQYYEKEERGRGNFPDRFSARQFPNYSSELNVNALLLGDSALYLCASSLEPDTQYFGPGTRLTVL.

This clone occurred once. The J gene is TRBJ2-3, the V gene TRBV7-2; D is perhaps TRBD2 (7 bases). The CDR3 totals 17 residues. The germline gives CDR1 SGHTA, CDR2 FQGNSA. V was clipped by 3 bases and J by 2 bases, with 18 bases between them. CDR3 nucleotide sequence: TGTGCCAGCAGCTTTTCCCGCGCGGGGGCGAACACAGATACGCAGTATTTT. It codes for CASSFSRAGANTDTQYF.

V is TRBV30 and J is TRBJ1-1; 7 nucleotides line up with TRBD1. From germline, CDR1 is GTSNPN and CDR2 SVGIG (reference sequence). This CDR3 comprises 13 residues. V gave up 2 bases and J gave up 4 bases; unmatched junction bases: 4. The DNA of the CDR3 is TGTGCCTGGAGTTCCAGGGGGATCACTGAAGCTTTCTTT. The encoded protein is CAWSSRGITEAFF.

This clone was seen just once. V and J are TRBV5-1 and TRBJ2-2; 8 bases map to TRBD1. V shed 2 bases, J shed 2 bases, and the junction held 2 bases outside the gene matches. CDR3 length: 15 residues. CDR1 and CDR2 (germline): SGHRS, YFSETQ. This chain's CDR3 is CASSFGTGNTGELFF. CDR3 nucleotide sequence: TGCGCCAGCAGCTTCGGGACAGGAAACACCGGGGAGCTGTTTTTT.

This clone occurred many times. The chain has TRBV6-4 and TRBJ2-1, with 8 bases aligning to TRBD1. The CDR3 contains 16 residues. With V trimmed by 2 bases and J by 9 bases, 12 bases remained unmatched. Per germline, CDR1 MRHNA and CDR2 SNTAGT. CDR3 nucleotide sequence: TGTGCCAGCAGTGACGGAGTACAGGGGGAATACGGTGAGCAGTTCTTC. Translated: CASSDGVQGEYGEQFF.

The CDR3 loop is CASRRLVSNEQFF. The CDR3 region has the DNA TGTGCCAGCAGAAGACTAGTAAGCAATGAGCAGTTCTTC. V and J are TRBV12-3 or TRBV12-4 and TRBJ2-1, with a tentative D call TRBD2 (6 bases). CDR3 size: 13 residues. V lost 6 bases and J lost 6, with 12 bases in between.

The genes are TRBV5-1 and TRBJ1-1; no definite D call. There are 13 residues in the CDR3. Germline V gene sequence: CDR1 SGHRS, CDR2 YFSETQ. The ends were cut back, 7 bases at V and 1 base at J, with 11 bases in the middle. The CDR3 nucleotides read TGCGCCAGCTTTAAGGAGCAGAACACTGAAGCTTTCTTT. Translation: CASFKEQNTEAFF.

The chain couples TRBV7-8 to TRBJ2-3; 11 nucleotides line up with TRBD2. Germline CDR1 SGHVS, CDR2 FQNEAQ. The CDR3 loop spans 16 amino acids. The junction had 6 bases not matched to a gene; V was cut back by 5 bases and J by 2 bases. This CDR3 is CASSPRTSGFTDTQYF. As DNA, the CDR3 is TGTGCCAGCAGCCCAAGGACTAGCGGGTTCACAGATACGCAGTATTTT.

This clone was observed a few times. The CDR3 DNA is TGCGCCAGCAGCCCAAGGCGGGACTATGGCTACACCTTC. Amino acid sequence: CASSPRRDYGYTF. V gene TRBV4-1 combines with J gene TRBJ1-2; D gene unclear. The V and J ends lost 4 bases and 3 bases respectively, with 9 bases between them. Per the germline V gene, CDR1 is MGHRA and CDR2 is YSYEKL. CDR3 length equals 13 residues.

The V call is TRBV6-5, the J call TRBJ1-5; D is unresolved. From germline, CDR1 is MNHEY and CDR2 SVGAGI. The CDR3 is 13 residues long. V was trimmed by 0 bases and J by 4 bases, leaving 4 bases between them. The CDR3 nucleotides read TGTGCCAGCAGTTACTCCCCTAATCAGCCCCAGCATTTT. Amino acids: CASSYSPNQPQHF.

The CDR3 reads CASSPGTYGEKLFF. The CDR3 DNA reads as TGTGCCAGCAGTCCCGGGACATATGGCGAAAAACTGTTTTTT. The chain recombines TRBV3-1 (or the pseudogene TRBV3-2) with TRBJ1-4; tentatively, D is TRBD1 (6 bases). The CDR3 has 14 residues. Germline assignment: CDR1 LGHDT and CDR2 YNNKEL (reference sequence). Trimming left V 6 bases short and J 8 bases short, with 16 bases between.

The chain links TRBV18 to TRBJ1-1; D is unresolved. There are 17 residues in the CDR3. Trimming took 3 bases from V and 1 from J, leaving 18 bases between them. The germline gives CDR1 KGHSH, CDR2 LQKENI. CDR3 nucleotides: TGTGCCAGCTCACCGGGCAGATCTCCTAGCGGGAACACTGAAGCTTTCTTT. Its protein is CASSPGRSPSGNTEAFF. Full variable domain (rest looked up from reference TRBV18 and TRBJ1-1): NAGVMQNPRHLVRRRGQEARLRCSPMKGHSHVYWYRQLPEEGLKFMVYLQKENIIDESGMPKERFSAEFPKEGPSILRIQQVVRGDSAAYFCASSPGRSPSGNTEAFFGQGTRLTVV.

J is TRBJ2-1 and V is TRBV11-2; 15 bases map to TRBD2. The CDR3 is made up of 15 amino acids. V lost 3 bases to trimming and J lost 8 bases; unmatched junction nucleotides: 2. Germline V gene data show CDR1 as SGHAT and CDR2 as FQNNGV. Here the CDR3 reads CASSFGLAGGYEQFF. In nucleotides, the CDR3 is TGTGCCAGCAGCTTTGGACTAGCGGGGGGGTATGAGCAGTTCTTC.

The CDR3 DNA sequence: TGTGCCAGCAGTGGTCTAGTCGCCTACAATGAGCAGTTCTTC. Its translation: CASSGLVAYNEQFF. The V and J genes are TRBV2 and TRBJ2-1; no clear D gene. The CDR3 extends over 14 amino acids. Trimming shortened V by 4 bases and J by 2 bases, and 9 bases separated the two germline ends. The V gene's germline CDR1 is SNHLY and CDR2 FYNNEI.

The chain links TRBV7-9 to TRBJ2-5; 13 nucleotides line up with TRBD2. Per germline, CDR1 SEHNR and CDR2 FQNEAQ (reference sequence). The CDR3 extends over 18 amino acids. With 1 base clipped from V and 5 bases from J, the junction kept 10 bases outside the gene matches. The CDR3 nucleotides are TGTGCCAGCAGCTTAGTCCTATGGACTAGCGGGAGTTCCGAGACCCAGTACTTC. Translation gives CASSLVLWTSGSSETQYF.

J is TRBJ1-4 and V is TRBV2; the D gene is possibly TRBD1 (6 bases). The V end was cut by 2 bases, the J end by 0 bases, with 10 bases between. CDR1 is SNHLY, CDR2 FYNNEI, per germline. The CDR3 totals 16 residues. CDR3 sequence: CASSERTVTTNEKLFF. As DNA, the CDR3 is TGTGCCAGCAGTGAAAGGACAGTTACAACTAATGAAAAACTGTTTTTT. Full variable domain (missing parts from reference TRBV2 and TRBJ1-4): EPEVTQTPSHQVTQMGQEVILRCVPISNHLYFYWYRQILGQKVEFLVSFYNNEISEKSEIFDDQFSVERPDGSNFTLKIRSTKLEDSAMYFCASSERTVTTNEKLFFGSGTQLSVL.

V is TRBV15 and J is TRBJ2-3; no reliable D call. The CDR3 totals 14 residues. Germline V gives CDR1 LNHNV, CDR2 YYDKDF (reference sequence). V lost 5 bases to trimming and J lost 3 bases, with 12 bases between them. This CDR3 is CATSFPGPTDTQYF. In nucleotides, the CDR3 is TGTGCCACCAGCTTCCCAGGTCCGACAGATACGCAGTATTTT.